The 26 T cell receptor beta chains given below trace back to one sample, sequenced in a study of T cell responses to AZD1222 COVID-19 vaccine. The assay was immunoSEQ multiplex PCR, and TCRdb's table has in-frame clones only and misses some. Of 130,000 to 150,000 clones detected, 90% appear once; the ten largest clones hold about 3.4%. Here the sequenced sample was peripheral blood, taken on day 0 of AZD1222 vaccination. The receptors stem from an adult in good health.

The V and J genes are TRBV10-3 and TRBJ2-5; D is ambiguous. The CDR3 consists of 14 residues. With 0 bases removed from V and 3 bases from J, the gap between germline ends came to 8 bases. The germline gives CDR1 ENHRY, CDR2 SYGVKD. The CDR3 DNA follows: TGTGCCATCAGTGAGTCGAACGTGAAAGAGACCCAGTACTTC. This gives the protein CAISESNVKETQYF.

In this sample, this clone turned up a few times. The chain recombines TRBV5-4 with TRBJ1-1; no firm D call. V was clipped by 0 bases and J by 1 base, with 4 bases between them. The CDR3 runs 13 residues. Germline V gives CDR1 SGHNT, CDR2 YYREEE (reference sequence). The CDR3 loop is CASSLAGNTEAFF. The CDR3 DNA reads TGTGCCAGCAGCTTGGCCGGGAACACTGAAGCTTTCTTT.

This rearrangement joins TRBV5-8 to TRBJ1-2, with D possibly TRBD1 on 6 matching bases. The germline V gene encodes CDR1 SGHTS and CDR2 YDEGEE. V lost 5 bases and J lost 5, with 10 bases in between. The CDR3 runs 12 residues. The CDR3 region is CASREGEYGYTF. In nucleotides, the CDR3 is TGTGCCAGCAGGGAGGGGGAATATGGCTACACCTTC.

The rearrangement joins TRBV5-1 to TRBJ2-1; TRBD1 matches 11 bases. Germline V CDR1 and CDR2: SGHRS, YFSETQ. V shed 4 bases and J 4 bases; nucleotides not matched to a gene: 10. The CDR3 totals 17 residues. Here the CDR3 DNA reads TGCGCCAGCAGCCTACGACCCGGGACAGGGGGTTACAATGAGCAGTTCTTC. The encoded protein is CASSLRPGTGGYNEQFF.

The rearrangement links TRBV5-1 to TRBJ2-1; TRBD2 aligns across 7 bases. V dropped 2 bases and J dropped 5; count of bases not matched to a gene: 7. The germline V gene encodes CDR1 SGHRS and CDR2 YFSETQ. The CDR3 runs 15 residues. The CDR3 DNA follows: TGCGCCAGCAGCTTTTCAGGGAGGGCTGACAATGAGCAGTTCTTC. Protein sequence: CASSFSGRADNEQFF.

The DNA for the CDR3 is TGTGCCAGCAGCCCCCGGACAGGGACCACCGGGGAGCTGTTTTTT. As protein: CASSPRTGTTGELFF. The genes are TRBV9 and TRBJ2-2; 8 bases fit TRBD1. V lost 4 bases to trimming and J lost 4 bases; unmatched junction nucleotides: 6. This CDR3 is built from 15 residues. Germline CDR1 is SGDLS and CDR2 is YYNGEE.

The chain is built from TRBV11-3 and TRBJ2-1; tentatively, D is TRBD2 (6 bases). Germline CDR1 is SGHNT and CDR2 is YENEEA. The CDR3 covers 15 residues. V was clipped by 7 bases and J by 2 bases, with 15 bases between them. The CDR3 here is CASTTRPGAYNEQFF. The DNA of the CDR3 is TGTGCCAGCACCACTAGGCCGGGGGCCTACAATGAGCAGTTCTTC.

This CDR3 is CASSERRSTNEKLFF. CDR3 sequence (DNA): TGTGCCAGCAGTGAGCGACGGTCAACTAATGAAAAACTGTTTTTT. V and J are TRBV2 and TRBJ1-4; D remains unclear. The CDR3 totals 15 residues. Trimming took 3 bases from V and 0 from J, leaving 8 bases between them. Germline CDR1 and CDR2: SNHLY and FYNNEI.

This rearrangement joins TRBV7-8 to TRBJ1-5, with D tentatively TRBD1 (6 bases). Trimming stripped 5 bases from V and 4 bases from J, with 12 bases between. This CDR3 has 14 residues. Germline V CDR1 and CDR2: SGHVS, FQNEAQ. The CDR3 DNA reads TGTGCCAGCAGCACGGGACAATCAAATCAGCCCCAGCATTTT. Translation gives CASSTGQSNQPQHF. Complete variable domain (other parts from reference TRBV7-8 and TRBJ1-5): GAGVSQSPRYKVAKRGQDVALRCDPISGHVSLFWYQQALGQGPEFLTYFQNEAQLDKSGLPSDRFFAERPEGSVSTLKIQRTQQEDSAVYLCASSTGQSNQPQHFGDGTRLSIL.

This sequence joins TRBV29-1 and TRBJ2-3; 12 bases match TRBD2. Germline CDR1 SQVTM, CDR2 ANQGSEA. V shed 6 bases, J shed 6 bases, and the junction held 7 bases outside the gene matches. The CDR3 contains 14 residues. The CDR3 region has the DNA TGCAGCGTGGCTGAACTAGCGGGGGGTGATACGCAGTATTTT. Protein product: CSVAELAGGDTQYF.

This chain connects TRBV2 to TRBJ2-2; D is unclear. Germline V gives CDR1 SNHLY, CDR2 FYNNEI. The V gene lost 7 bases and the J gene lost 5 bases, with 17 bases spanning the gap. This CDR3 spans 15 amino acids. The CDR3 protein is CASILRRARTGELFF. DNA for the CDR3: TGTGCCAGCATCCTCCGAAGGGCCCGGACCGGGGAGCTGTTTTTT.

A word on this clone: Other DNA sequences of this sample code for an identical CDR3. In DNA, the CDR3 is TGTGCCAGCAGCTTAGGGTCTGGGTTGGGTTCACCCCTCCACTTT. This gives the protein CASSLGSGLGSPLHF. The V call is TRBV7-2, the J call TRBJ1-6; D is ambiguous. The V and J ends lost 1 base and 9 bases respectively, with 13 bases between them. The CDR3 totals 15 residues. Germline CDR1 is SGHTA and CDR2 is FQGNSA.

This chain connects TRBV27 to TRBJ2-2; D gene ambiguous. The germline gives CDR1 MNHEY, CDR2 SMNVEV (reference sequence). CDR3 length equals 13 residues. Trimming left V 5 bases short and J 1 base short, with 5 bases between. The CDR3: CASSPLNTGELFF. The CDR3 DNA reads TGTGCCAGCAGTCCCCTGAACACCGGGGAGCTGTTTTTT.

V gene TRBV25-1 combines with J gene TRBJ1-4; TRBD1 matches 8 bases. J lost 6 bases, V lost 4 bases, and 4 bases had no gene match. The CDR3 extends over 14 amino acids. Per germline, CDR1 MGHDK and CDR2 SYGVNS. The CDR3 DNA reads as TGTGCCAGCAGTGGGGTCAGGGGGCATGAAAAACTGTTTTTT. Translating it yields CASSGVRGHEKLFF.

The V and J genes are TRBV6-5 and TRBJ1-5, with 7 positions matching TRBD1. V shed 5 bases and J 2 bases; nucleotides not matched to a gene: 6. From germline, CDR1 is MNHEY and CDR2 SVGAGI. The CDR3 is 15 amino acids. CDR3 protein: CASSRTGVGNQPQHF. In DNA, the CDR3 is TGTGCCAGCAGTAGAACAGGGGTAGGCAATCAGCCCCAGCATTTT.

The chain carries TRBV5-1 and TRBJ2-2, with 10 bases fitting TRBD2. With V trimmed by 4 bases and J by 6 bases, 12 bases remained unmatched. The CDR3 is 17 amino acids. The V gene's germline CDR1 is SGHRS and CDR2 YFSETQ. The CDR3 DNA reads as TGCGCCAGCAGCGCCGAGCCTAGCGGGAGCCCCCCCGGGGAGCTGTTTTTT. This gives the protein CASSAEPSGSPPGELFF.

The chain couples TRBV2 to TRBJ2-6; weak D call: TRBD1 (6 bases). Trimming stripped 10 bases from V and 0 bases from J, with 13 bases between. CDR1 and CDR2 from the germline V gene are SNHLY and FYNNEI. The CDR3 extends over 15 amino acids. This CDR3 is CATFGQISGANVLTF. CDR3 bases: TGTGCCACCTTTGGACAGATCTCTGGGGCCAACGTCCTGACTTTC.

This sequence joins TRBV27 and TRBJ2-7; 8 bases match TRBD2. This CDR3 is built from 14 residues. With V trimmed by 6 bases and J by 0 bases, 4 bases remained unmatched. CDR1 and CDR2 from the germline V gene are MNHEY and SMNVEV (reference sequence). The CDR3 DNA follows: TGTGCCAGCAGATCCGGGGGGGTCTCCTACGAGCAGTACTTC. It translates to CASRSGGVSYEQYF.

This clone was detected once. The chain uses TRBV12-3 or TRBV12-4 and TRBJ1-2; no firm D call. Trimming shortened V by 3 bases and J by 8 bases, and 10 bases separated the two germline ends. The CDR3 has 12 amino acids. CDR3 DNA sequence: TGTGCCAGCAGTTTCAGCCCCGCAGGCTACACCTTC. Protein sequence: CASSFSPAGYTF.

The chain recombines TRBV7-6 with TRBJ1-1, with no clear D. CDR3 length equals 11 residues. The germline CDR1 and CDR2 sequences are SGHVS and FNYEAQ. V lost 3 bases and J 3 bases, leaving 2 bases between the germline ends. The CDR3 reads CASSFDTEAFF. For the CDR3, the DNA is TGTGCCAGCAGCTTTGACACTGAAGCTTTCTTT.

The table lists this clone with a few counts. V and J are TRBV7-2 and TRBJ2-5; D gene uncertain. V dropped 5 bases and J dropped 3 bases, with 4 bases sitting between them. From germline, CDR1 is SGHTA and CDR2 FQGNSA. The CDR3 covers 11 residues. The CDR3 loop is CASSQKETQYF. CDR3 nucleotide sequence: TGTGCCAGCAGCCAAAAAGAGACCCAGTACTTC.

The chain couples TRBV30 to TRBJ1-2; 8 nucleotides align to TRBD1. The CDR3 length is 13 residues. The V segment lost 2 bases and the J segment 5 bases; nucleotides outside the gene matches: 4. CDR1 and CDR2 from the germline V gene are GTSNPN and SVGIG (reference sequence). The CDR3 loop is CAWSTGGNYGYTF. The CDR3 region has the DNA TGTGCCTGGAGTACAGGGGGTAATTATGGCTACACCTTC. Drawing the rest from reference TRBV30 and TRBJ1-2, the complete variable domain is SQTIHQWPATLVQPVGSPLSLECTVEGTSNPNLYWYRQAAGRGLQLLFYSVGIGQISSEVPQNLSASRPQDRQFILSSKKLLLSDSGFYLCAWSTGGNYGYTFGSGTRLTVV.

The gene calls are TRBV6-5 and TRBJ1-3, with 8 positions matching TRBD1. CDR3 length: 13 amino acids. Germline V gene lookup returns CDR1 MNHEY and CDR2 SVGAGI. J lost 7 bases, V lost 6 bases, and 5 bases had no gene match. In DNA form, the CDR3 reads TGTGCCAGCAGGGCAGGGGGCATGAACACCATATATTTT. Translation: CASRAGGMNTIYF.

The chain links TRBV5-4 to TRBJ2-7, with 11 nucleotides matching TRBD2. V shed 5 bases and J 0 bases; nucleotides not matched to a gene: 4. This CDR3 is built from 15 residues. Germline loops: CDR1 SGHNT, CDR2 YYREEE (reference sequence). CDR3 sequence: CASRPGLAASYEQYF. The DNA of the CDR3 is TGTGCCAGCAGACCGGGACTAGCGGCCTCCTACGAGCAGTACTTC.

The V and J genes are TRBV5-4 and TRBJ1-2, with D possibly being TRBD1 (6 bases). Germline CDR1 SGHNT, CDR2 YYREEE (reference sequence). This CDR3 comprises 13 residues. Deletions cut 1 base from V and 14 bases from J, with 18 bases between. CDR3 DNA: TGTGCCAGCAGCTTGCCAGGACAGAGGGCTTGGACCTTC. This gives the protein CASSLPGQRAWTF.

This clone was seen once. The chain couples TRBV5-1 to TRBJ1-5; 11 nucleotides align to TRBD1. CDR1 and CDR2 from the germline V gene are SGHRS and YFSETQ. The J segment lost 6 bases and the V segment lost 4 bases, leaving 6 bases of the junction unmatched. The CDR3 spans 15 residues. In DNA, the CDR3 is TGCGCCAGCAGCCCAGGACAGGGGGCCACTCAGCCCCAGCATTTT. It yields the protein CASSPGQGATQPQHF.